The rows below give T cell receptor beta chains drawn from one sample of a study of T cell responses to AZD1222 COVID-19 vaccine. TCRdb's copy holds only in-frame clones and misses some; the assay was immunoSEQ multiplex PCR. The profile covers about 130,000 clones, with about 94% appearing a single time and about 5% taken by the ten largest. The specimen was peripheral blood, collected on day 0 of AZD1222 vaccination. The receptors here all came from an adult in good health. Each CDR3 is given with its conserved first and last residue. The D gene is left open where the match is weak. Only some rows state a clone size, as once, few, many or a class for expanded clones.

j_call: TRBJ1-1
d_call: .
clone_size: .
v_call: TRBV28
cdr3_nt: TGTGCCAGCAGTTTTTTGTCAGGTGAAGCTTTCTTT
cdr3_aa: CASSFLSGEAFF

j_call: TRBJ2-7
d_call: .
clone_size: few
v_call: TRBV27
cdr3_nt: TGTGCCAGCTTTAGCGCTTCCTACGAGCAGTACTTC
cdr3_aa: CASFSASYEQYF

j_call: TRBJ1-3
d_call: .
clone_size: .
v_call: TRBV5-1
cdr3_nt: TGCGCCAGCAGGGAAGTTTCGGGGGTCTCTGGAAACACCATATATTTT
cdr3_aa: CASREVSGVSGNTIYF

j_call: TRBJ1-2
d_call: TRBD1
clone_size: .
v_call: TRBV30
cdr3_nt: TGTGCCAGCCCATCCCGGGACAGGGTGGGCTACACCTTC
cdr3_aa: CASPSRDRVGYTF

j_call: TRBJ1-1
d_call: TRBD1
clone_size: .
v_call: TRBV27
cdr3_nt: TGTGCCAGCGGACAGGGTATTGGGGAAGCTTTCTTT
cdr3_aa: CASGQGIGEAFF

j_call: TRBJ2-3
d_call: .
clone_size: .
v_call: TRBV7-3
cdr3_nt: TGTGCCAGCAGCCCGAGGGGCGGTTCTAGCACAGATACGCAGTATTTT
cdr3_aa: CASSPRGGSSTDTQYF

j_call: TRBJ2-2
d_call: .
clone_size: .
v_call: TRBV3-1/TRBV3-2
cdr3_nt: TGTGCCAGCAGCCAAGTCGGAGCGGTACTGGGGGAGCTGTTTTTT
cdr3_aa: CASSQVGAVLGELFF

j_call: TRBJ2-1
d_call: .
clone_size: .
v_call: TRBV11-2
cdr3_nt: TGTGCCAGCAGCTTAGGCGACGTCTACAATGAGCAGTTCTTC
cdr3_aa: CASSLGDVYNEQFF

j_call: TRBJ2-4
d_call: TRBD2
clone_size: .
v_call: TRBV3-1/TRBV3-2
cdr3_nt: TGTGCCAGCAGCCAAGAGTTCTTAGCGGGGGGGCTAGCCAAAAACATTCAGTACTTC
cdr3_aa: CASSQEFLAGGLAKNIQYF

j_call: TRBJ2-7
d_call: .
clone_size: .
v_call: TRBV4-1
cdr3_nt: TGCGCCAGCAGCCACCCGGGCCGCTACGAGCAGTACTTC
cdr3_aa: CASSHPGRYEQYF

j_call: TRBJ2-4
d_call: TRBD1
clone_size: .
v_call: TRBV4-1
cdr3_nt: TGCGCCAGCAGCCACGGGACAGGGGTAGGGATAGCCAAAAACATTCAGTACTTC
cdr3_aa: CASSHGTGVGIAKNIQYF

j_call: TRBJ1-2
d_call: TRBD1
clone_size: .
v_call: TRBV25-1
cdr3_nt: TGTGCCAGCAGTTCACCTGGGACAGAGGATGGCTACACCTTC
cdr3_aa: CASSSPGTEDGYTF

j_call: TRBJ1-5
d_call: .
clone_size: .
v_call: TRBV6-5
cdr3_nt: TGTGCCAGCAGACCTGACAACAATAGCAATCAGCCCCAGCATTTT
cdr3_aa: CASRPDNNSNQPQHF

j_call: TRBJ1-6
d_call: .
clone_size: .
v_call: TRBV4-2
cdr3_nt: TGTGCCAGCAGCCAAGAGAGAAGGGCGAATAATTCACCCCTCCACTTT
cdr3_aa: CASSQERRANNSPLHF

j_call: TRBJ1-1
d_call: .
clone_size: .
v_call: TRBV29-1
cdr3_nt: TGCAGCGTTGACGCTATGAACACTGAAGCTTTCTTT
cdr3_aa: CSVDAMNTEAFF

j_call: TRBJ2-7
d_call: TRBD1
clone_size: .
v_call: TRBV7-3
cdr3_nt: TGTGCCAGCAGCTTAACTGAGGGACAGGGCTCCGACTTCGCCGAGCAGTACTTC
cdr3_aa: CASSLTEGQGSDFAEQYF

j_call: TRBJ2-5
d_call: .
clone_size: .
v_call: TRBV5-1
cdr3_nt: TGCGCCAGCTCCCTCGGGGGACAAGAGACCCAGTACTTC
cdr3_aa: CASSLGGQETQYF

j_call: TRBJ2-7
d_call: .
clone_size: .
v_call: TRBV29-1
cdr3_nt: TGCAGCGTTGAGTCAGGGATGTACGAGCAGTACTTC
cdr3_aa: CSVESGMYEQYF

j_call: TRBJ2-7
d_call: TRBD2
clone_size: .
v_call: TRBV24-1
cdr3_nt: TGTGCCACCCGTAGCGGGAGAGGAACTTACGAGCAGTACTTC
cdr3_aa: CATRSGRGTYEQYF

j_call: TRBJ1-5
d_call: TRBD1
clone_size: .
v_call: TRBV28
cdr3_nt: TGTGCCAGCAGTTTAATGGGGGACAGGGGATTCCAGCCCCAGCATTTT
cdr3_aa: CASSLMGDRGFQPQHF

j_call: TRBJ2-2
d_call: .
clone_size: .
v_call: TRBV24-1
cdr3_nt: TGTGCCACCAGTGATTTAAGAGGGCAAAGCACCGGGGAGCTGTTTTTT
cdr3_aa: CATSDLRGQSTGELFF

j_call: TRBJ2-7
d_call: .
clone_size: .
v_call: TRBV27
cdr3_nt: TGTGCCAGCAGTTTGTTATCTTCGGGGTCCTACGAGCAGTACTTC
cdr3_aa: CASSLLSSGSYEQYF

j_call: TRBJ2-3
d_call: .
clone_size: .
v_call: TRBV5-5
cdr3_nt: TGTGCCAGCCAGGGGCGAATGGGGACAGATACGCAGTATTTT
cdr3_aa: CASQGRMGTDTQYF

j_call: TRBJ2-7
d_call: TRBD2
clone_size: .
v_call: TRBV6-5
cdr3_nt: TGTGCCAGCAGGGAGCTCAGCGGGAGGGCGTACTTC
cdr3_aa: CASRELSGRAYF

j_call: TRBJ1-1
d_call: .
clone_size: .
v_call: TRBV14
cdr3_nt: TGTGCCAGCAGCGTGCGACTGGGCACTGAAGCTTTCTTT
cdr3_aa: CASSVRLGTEAFF

j_call: TRBJ1-4
d_call: TRBD1
clone_size: .
v_call: TRBV28
cdr3_nt: TGTGCCAGCAATACGGGGGGACAGGGTAGTGAAAAACTGTTTTTT
cdr3_aa: CASNTGGQGSEKLFF

j_call: TRBJ2-3
d_call: .
clone_size: once
v_call: TRBV7-3
cdr3_nt: TGTGCCAGCAGCTCCCATTCTATGGATACGCAGTATTTT
cdr3_aa: CASSSHSMDTQYF

j_call: TRBJ2-5
d_call: TRBD2
clone_size: .
v_call: TRBV2
cdr3_nt: TGTGCCAGCATTACTGGACTAGCGGAGTGGGAAGAGACCCAGTACTTC
cdr3_aa: CASITGLAEWEETQYF

j_call: TRBJ1-1
d_call: .
clone_size: .
v_call: TRBV7-8
cdr3_nt: TGTGCCAGCAGCCCGATGGGCCCGGCTTCCACTGAAGCTTTCTTT
cdr3_aa: CASSPMGPASTEAFF

j_call: TRBJ2-1
d_call: TRBD2
clone_size: .
v_call: TRBV29-1
cdr3_nt: TGCAGCACCGTAGCGGGAGGCCATTACAATGAGCAGTTCTTC
cdr3_aa: CSTVAGGHYNEQFF

j_call: TRBJ2-1
d_call: .
clone_size: .
v_call: TRBV18
cdr3_nt: TGTGCCAGCTCGCAACGAGGGGCGAATTACAATGAGCAGTTCTTC
cdr3_aa: CASSQRGANYNEQFF

j_call: TRBJ1-1
d_call: .
clone_size: .
v_call: TRBV16
cdr3_nt: TGTGCCAGCAGCCGTAAAGCATGGACTGAAGCTTTCTTT
cdr3_aa: CASSRKAWTEAFF

j_call: TRBJ1-2
d_call: .
clone_size: .
v_call: TRBV3-1/TRBV3-2
cdr3_nt: TGTGCCAGCAGCCAGGAAACAGGGATCTATGGCTACACCTTC
cdr3_aa: CASSQETGIYGYTF

j_call: TRBJ2-1
d_call: TRBD1
clone_size: .
v_call: TRBV30
cdr3_nt: TGTGCCTGGAGCACAGGGGGCACTGAGCAGTTCTTC
cdr3_aa: CAWSTGGTEQFF

j_call: TRBJ1-1
d_call: TRBD1
clone_size: .
v_call: TRBV27
cdr3_nt: TGTGCCAGCAGTTTCGGAGGGACAGGAGTCGGATTCACTGAAGCTTTCTTT
cdr3_aa: CASSFGGTGVGFTEAFF

j_call: TRBJ2-7
d_call: TRBD2
clone_size: .
v_call: TRBV14
cdr3_nt: TGTGCCAGCAGCCCGGGACTAGCGGTGGGCTACGAGCAGTACTTC
cdr3_aa: CASSPGLAVGYEQYF

j_call: TRBJ1-6
d_call: .
clone_size: .
v_call: TRBV2
cdr3_nt: TGTGCCAGCAGTGCTGGACAAGACTTGGACAGAAAAATTCTAAGTGGGTATAATTCACCCCTCCACTTT
cdr3_aa: CASSAGQDLDRKILSGYNSPLHF

j_call: TRBJ1-2
d_call: .
clone_size: few
v_call: TRBV27
cdr3_nt: TGTGCCAGCAGCCCGGGCCCTCATGGCTACACCTTC
cdr3_aa: CASSPGPHGYTF

j_call: TRBJ1-1
d_call: .
clone_size: .
v_call: TRBV1
cdr3_nt: TGCACCAGCTCAGACGGAGGGAACACTGAAGCTTTCTTT
cdr3_aa: CTSSDGGNTEAFF

j_call: TRBJ2-7
d_call: .
clone_size: .
v_call: TRBV5-4
cdr3_nt: TGTGCCAGCAGCTTAAGAGGGGACGGACTGGGGGAGCAGTACTTC
cdr3_aa: CASSLRGDGLGEQYF

j_call: TRBJ2-3
d_call: TRBD2
clone_size: .
v_call: TRBV6-2/TRBV6-3
cdr3_nt: TGTGCCAGCAGTTACACTAGCGGGGGGGCAGATACGCAGTATTTT
cdr3_aa: CASSYTSGGADTQYF

j_call: TRBJ2-1
d_call: TRBD2
clone_size: .
v_call: TRBV7-9
cdr3_nt: TGTGCCAGCAGCATAACTAGCGGGAGCTCCTACAATGAGCAGTTCTTC
cdr3_aa: CASSITSGSSYNEQFF

j_call: TRBJ2-1
d_call: TRBD1
clone_size: .
v_call: TRBV5-1
cdr3_nt: TGCGCCAGCAGCGGCGACAGGGTGCAGTTCTTC
cdr3_aa: CASSGDRVQFF

j_call: TRBJ1-2
d_call: .
clone_size: .
v_call: TRBV27
cdr3_nt: TGTGCCAGCAGTTTGCGAGGGATTGGTGGCTACACCTTC
cdr3_aa: CASSLRGIGGYTF

j_call: TRBJ2-1
d_call: .
clone_size: .
v_call: TRBV30
cdr3_nt: TGTGCCTGGAAGTCGGCCAATTCCTACAATGAGCAGTTCTTC
cdr3_aa: CAWKSANSYNEQFF

j_call: TRBJ2-7
d_call: TRBD2
clone_size: .
v_call: TRBV27
cdr3_nt: TGTGCCAGCAGTTTAAGCCCGGGGACTAGTATCGACGAGCAGTACTTC
cdr3_aa: CASSLSPGTSIDEQYF

j_call: TRBJ2-7
d_call: TRBD1
clone_size: few
v_call: TRBV7-9
cdr3_nt: TGTGCCAGCAGTCCCGGGACAGGGGCTCGGGAGCAGTACTTC
cdr3_aa: CASSPGTGAREQYF

j_call: TRBJ1-2
d_call: .
clone_size: .
v_call: TRBV3-1/TRBV3-2
cdr3_nt: TGTGCCAGCAGCCAAGGGGTACAGGGTGTCGGCTACACCTTC
cdr3_aa: CASSQGVQGVGYTF